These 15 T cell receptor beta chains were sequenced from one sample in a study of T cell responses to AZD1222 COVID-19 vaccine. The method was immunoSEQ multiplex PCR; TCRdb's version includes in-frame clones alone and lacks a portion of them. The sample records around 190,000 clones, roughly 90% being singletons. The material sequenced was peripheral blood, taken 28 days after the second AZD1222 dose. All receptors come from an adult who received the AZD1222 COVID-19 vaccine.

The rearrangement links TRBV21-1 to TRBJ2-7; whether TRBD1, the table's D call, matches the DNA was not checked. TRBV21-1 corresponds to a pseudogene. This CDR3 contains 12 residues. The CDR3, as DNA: TGTGCCAGCAGCAAAGACAGGGGCGAGCAGTACTTC. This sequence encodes CASSKDRGEQYF.

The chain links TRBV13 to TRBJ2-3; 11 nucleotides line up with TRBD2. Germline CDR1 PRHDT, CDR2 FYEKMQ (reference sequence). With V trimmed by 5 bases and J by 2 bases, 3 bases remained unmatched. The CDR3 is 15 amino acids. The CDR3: CASSETSGDTDTQYF. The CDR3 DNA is TGTGCCAGCAGCGAGACTAGCGGGGACACAGATACGCAGTATTTT.

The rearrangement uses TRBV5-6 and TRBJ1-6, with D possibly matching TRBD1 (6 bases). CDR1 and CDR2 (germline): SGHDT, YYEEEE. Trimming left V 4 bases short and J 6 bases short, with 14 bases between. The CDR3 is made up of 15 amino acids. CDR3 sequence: CASSAGGGANSPLHF. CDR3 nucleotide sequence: TGTGCCAGCAGCGCCGGCGGGGGGGCTAATTCACCCCTCCACTTT.

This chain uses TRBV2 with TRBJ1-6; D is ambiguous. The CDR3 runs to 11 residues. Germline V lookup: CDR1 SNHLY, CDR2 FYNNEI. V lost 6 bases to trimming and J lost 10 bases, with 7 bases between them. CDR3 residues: CASSLQSPLHF. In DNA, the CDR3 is TGTGCCAGCAGCCTACAATCACCCCTCCACTTT.

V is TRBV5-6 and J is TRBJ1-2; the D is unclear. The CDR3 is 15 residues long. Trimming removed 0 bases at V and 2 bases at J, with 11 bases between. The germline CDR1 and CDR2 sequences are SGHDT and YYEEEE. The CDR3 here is CASSLEGRWNYGYTF. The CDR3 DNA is TGTGCCAGCAGCTTGGAGGGCAGGTGGAACTATGGCTACACCTTC.

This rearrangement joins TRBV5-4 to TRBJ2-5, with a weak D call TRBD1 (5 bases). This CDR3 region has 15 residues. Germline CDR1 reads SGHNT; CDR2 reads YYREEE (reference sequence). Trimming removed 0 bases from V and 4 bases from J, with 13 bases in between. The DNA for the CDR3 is TGTGCCAGCAGCTTGGTGGCTGCTAGGGGAGAGACCCAGTACTTC. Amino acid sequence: CASSLVAARGETQYF.

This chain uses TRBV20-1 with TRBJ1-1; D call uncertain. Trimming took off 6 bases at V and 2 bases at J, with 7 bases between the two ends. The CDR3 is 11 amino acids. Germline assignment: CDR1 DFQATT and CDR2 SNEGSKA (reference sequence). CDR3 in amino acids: CSAKVNTEAFF. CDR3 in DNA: TGCAGTGCGAAGGTTAACACTGAAGCTTTCTTT.

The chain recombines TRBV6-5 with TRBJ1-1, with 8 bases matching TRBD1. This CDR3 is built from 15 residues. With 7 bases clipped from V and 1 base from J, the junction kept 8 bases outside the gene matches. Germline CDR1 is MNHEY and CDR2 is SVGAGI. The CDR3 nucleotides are TGTGCCAGCAATCTCCCCGGGACAGGGAACACTGAAGCTTTCTTT. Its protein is CASNLPGTGNTEAFF.

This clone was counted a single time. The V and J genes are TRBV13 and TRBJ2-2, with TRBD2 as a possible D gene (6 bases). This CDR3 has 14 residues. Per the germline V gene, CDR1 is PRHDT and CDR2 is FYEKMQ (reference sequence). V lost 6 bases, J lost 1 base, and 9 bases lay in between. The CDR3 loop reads CASSGTWNTGELFF. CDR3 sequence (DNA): TGTGCCAGCAGTGGGACTTGGAACACCGGGGAGCTGTTTTTT.

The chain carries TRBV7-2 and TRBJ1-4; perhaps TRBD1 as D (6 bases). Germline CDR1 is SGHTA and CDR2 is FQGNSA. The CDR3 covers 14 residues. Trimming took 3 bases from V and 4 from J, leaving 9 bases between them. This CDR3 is CASSFQGFNEKLFF. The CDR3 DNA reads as TGTGCCAGCAGCTTCCAGGGGTTTAATGAAAAACTGTTTTTT.

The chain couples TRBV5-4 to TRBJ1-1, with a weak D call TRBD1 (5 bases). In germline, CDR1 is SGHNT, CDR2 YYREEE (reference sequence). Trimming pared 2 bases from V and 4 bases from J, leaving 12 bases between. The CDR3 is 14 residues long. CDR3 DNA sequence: TGTGCCAGCAGCTTCTCGTTCAGGGCCACTGAAGCTTTCTTT. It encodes CASSFSFRATEAFF.

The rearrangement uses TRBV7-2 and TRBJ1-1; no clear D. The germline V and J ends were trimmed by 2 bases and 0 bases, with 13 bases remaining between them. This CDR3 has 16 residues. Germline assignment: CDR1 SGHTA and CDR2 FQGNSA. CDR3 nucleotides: TGTGCCAGCAGCTTACAGGCAGCTATCCTGAACACTGAAGCTTTCTTT. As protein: CASSLQAAILNTEAFF. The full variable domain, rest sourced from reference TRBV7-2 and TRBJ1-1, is GAGVSQSPSNKVTEKGKDVELRCDPISGHTALYWYRQSLGQGLEFLIYFQGNSAPDKSGLPSDRFSAERTGGSVSTLTIQRTQQEDSAVYLCASSLQAAILNTEAFFGQGTRLTVV.

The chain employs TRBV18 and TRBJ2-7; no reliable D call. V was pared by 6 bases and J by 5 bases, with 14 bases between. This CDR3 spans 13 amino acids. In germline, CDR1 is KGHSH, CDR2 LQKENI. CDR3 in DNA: TGTGCCAGCTCGACGTTGGACGTCCACGAGCAGTACTTC. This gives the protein CASSTLDVHEQYF.

The CDR3 loop is CASSASGTAGLGAFF. For the CDR3, the DNA is TGTGCCAGCAGCGCGTCCGGGACGGCCGGCCTGGGAGCTTTCTTT. The chain recombines TRBV2 with TRBJ1-1; TRBD1 is a possible D gene (5 bases). CDR1 is SNHLY, CDR2 FYNNEI, per germline. Trimming removed 6 bases from V and 10 bases from J, with 24 bases in between. This CDR3 region has 15 residues.

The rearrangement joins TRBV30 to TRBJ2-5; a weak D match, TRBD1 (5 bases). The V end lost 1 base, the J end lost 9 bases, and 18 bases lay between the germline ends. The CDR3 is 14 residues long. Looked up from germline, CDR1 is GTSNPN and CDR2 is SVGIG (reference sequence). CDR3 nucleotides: TGTGCCTGGAGTGAAACAGGCCCAAGAAGGGCCCAGTACTTC. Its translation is CAWSETGPRRAQYF.